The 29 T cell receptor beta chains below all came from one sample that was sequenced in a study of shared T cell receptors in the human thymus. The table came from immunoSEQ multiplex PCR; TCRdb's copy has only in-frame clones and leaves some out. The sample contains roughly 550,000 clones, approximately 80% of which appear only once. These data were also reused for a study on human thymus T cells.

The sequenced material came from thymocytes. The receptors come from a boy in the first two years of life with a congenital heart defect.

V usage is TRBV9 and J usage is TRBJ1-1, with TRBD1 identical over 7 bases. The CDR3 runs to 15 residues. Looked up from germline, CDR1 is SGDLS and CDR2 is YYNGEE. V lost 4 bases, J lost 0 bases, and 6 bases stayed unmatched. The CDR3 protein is CASSTRTGLNTEAFF. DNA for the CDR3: TGTGCCAGCAGCACGAGGACAGGACTGAACACTGAAGCTTTCTTT.

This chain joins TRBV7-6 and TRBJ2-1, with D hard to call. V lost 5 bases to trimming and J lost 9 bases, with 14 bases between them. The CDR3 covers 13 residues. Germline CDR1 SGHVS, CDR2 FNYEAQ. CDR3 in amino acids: CASSPQSVSEQFF. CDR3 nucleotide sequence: TGTGCCAGCAGCCCGCAGTCCGTTTCTGAGCAGTTCTTC.

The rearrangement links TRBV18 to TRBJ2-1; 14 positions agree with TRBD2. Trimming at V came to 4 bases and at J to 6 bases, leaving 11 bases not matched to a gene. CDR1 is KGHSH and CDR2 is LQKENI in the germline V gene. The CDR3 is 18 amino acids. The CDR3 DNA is TGTGCCAGCTCACTGTCACCGGGACTAGCGGGAGAGGTCAATGAGCAGTTCTTC. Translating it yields CASSLSPGLAGEVNEQFF.

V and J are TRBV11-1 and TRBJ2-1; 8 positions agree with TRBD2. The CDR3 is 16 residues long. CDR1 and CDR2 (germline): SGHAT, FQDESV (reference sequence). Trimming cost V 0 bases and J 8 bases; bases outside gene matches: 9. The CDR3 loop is CASSLALGREGDEQFF. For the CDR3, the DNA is TGTGCCAGCAGCTTAGCACTTGGACGGGAGGGAGATGAGCAGTTCTTC.

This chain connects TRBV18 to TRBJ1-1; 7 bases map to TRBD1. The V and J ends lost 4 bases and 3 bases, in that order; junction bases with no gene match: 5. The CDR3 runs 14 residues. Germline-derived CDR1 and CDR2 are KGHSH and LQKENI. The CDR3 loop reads CASSRHRGDTEAFF. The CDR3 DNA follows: TGTGCCAGCTCACGACACAGGGGAGACACTGAAGCTTTCTTT.

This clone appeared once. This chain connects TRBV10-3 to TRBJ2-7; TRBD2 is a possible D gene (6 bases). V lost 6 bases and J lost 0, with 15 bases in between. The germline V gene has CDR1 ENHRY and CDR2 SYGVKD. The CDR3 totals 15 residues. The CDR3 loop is CAISRDSGSSYEQYF. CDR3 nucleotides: TGTGCCATCAGCCGGGACTCAGGCAGCTCCTACGAGCAGTACTTC.

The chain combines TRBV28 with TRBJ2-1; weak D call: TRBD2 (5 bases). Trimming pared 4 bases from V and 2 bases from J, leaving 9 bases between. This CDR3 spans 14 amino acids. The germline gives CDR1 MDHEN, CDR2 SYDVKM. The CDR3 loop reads CASSSPTTYNEQFF. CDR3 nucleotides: TGTGCCAGCAGTTCCCCGACTACCTACAATGAGCAGTTCTTC.

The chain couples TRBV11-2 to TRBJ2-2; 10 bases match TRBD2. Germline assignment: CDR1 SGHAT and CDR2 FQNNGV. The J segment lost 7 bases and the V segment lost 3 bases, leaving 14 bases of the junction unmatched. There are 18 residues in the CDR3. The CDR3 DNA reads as TGTGCCAGCAGCTTGACTAGCGGGCCGGCCCTGAATTTCGGGGAGCTGTTTTTT. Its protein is CASSLTSGPALNFGELFF.

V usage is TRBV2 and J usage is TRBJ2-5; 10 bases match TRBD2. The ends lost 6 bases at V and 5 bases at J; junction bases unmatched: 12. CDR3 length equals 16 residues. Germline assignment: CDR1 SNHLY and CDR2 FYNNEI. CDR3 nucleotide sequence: TGTGCCAGCAGGCCCCCACCAAGCGGGAGGGTTGAGACCCAGTACTTC. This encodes CASRPPPSGRVETQYF.

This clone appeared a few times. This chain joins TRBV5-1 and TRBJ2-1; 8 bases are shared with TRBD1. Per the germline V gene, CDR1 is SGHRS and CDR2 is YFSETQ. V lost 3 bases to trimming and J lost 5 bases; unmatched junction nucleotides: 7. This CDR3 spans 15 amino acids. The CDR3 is CASSWGQALNNEQFF. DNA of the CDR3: TGCGCCAGCAGCTGGGGACAGGCTCTAAACAATGAGCAGTTCTTC.

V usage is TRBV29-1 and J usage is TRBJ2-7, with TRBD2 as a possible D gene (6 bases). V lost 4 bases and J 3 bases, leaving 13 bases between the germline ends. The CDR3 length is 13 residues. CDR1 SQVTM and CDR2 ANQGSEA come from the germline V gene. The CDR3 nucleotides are TGCAGCGTTGGCGGGGAGTCGGACTACGAGCAGTACTTC. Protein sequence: CSVGGESDYEQYF.

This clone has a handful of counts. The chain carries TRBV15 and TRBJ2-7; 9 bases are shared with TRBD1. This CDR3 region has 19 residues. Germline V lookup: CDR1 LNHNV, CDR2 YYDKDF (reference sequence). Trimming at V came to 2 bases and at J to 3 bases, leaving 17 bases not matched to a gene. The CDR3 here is CATSRPTGGAAVRSYEQYF. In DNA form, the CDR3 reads TGTGCCACCAGCAGACCTACAGGGGGCGCGGCGGTCAGGAGCTACGAGCAGTACTTC.

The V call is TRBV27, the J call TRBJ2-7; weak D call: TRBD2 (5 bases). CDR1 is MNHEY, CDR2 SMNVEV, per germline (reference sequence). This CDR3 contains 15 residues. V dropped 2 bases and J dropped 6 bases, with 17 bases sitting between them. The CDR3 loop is CASSLNPRRGGEQYF. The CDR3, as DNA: TGTGCCAGCAGTTTAAACCCCAGGAGAGGAGGCGAGCAGTACTTC.

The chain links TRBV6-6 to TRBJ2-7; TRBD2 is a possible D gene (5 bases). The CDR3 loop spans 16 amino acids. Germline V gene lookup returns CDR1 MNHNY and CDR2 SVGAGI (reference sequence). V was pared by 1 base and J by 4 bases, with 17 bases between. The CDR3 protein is CASSYYLPRESYEQYF. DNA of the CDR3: TGTGCCAGCAGTTACTATCTTCCGAGGGAGAGTTACGAGCAGTACTTC.

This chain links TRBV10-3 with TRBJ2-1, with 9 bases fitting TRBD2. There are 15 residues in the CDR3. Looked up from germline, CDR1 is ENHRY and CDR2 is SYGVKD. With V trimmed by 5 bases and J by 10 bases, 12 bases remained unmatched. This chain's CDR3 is CAISNPSGTPAEQFF. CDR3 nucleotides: TGTGCCATCAGTAACCCTAGCGGGACGCCCGCCGAGCAGTTCTTC.

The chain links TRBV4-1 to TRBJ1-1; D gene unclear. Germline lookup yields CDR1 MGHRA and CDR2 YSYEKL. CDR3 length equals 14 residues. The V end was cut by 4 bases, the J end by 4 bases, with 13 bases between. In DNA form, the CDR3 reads TGCGCCAGCAGCCCGGGAGCCCCGGGCACTGAAGCTTTCTTT. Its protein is CASSPGAPGTEAFF.

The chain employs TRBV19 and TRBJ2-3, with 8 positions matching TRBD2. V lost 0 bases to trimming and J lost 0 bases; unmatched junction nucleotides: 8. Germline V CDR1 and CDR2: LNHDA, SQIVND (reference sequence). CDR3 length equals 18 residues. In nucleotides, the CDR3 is TGTGCCAGTAGTATAGATCGCAATAGCGGGATTAGCACAGATACGCAGTATTTT. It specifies CASSIDRNSGISTDTQYF.

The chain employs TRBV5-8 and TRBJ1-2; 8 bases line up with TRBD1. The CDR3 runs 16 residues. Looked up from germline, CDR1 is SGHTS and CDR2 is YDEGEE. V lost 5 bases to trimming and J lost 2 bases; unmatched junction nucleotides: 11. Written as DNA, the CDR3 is TGTGCCAGCAGTTCCCACAGGGGGGGCCTCAACTATGGCTACACCTTC. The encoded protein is CASSSHRGGLNYGYTF.

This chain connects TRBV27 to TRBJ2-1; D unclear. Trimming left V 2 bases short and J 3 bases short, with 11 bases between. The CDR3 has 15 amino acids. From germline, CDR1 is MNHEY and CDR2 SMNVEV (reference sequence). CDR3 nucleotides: TGTGCCAGCAGTTTACTCCCTCCCAGCTACAATGAGCAGTTCTTC. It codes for CASSLLPPSYNEQFF.

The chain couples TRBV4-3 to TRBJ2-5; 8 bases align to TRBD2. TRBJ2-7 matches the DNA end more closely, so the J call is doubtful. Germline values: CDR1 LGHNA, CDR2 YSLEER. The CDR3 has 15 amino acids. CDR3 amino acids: CASSETVLAVYEQYF. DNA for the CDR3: TGCGCCAGCAGCGAGACGGTACTAGCGGTCTACGAGCAGTACTTC.

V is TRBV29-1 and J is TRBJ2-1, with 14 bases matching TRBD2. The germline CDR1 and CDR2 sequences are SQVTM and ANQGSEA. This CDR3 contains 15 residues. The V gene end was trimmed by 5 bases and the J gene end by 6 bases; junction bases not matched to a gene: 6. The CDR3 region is CSVPSGTSGSNEQFF. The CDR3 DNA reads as TGCAGCGTTCCTTCCGGGACTAGCGGGAGCAATGAGCAGTTCTTC.

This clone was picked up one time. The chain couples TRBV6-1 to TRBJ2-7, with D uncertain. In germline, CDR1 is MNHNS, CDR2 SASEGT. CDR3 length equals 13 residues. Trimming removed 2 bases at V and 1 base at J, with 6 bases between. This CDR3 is CASSEPVSYEQYF. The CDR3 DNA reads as TGTGCCAGCAGTGAACCAGTTTCCTACGAGCAGTACTTC.

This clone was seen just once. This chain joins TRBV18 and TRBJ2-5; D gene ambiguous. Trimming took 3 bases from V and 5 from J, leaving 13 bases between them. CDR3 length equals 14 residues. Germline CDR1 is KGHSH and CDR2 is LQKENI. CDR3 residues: CASSPGPLIETQYF. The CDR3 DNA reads TGTGCCAGCTCACCTGGGCCCTTGATTGAGACCCAGTACTTC.

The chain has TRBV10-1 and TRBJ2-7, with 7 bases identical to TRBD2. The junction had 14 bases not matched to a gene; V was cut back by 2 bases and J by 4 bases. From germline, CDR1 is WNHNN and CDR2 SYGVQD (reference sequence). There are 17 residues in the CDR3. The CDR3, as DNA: TGCGCCAGCAGTGAGAAAATCGGGGGAGGGAAGGTGTACGAGCAGTACTTC. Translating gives CASSEKIGGGKVYEQYF.

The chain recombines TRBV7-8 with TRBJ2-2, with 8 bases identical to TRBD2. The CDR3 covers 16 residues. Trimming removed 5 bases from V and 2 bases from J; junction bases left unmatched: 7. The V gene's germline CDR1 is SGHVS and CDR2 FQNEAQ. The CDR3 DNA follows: TGTGCCAGCAGCACATTGACTAGCGACAACACCGGGGAGCTGTTTTTT. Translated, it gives CASSTLTSDNTGELFF.

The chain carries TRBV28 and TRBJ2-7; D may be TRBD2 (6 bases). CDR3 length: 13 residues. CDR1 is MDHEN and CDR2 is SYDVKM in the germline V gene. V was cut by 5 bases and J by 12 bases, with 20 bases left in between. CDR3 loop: CASSAGLRSRWYF. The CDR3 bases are TGTGCCAGCAGTGCGGGACTCCGGTCTCGATGGTACTTC. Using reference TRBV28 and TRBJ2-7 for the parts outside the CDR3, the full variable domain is DVKVTQSSRYLVKRTGEKVFLECVQDMDHENMFWYRQDPGLGLRLIYFSYDVKMKEKGDIPEGYSVSREKKERFSLILESASTNQTSMYLCASSAGLRSRWYFGPGTRLTVT.

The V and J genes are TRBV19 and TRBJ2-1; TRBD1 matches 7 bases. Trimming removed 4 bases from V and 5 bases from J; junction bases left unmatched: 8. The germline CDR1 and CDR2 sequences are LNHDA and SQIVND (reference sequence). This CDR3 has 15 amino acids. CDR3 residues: CASSTGTDNDNEQFF. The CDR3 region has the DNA TGTGCCAGTAGTACCGGGACAGACAACGACAATGAGCAGTTCTTC.

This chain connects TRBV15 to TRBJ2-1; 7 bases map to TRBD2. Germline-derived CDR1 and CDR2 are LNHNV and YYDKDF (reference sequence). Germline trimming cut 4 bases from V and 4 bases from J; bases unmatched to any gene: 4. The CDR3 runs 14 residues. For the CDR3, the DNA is TGTGCCACCAGCAACCGGGAGGCATACAATGAGCAGTTCTTC. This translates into CATSNREAYNEQFF.

CDR3 bases: TGTGCCAGCAGTTACTCGAGCGGGTCCTACAATGAGCAGTTCTTC. It yields the protein CASSYSSGSYNEQFF. The chain couples TRBV6-5 to TRBJ2-1; TRBD2 is a possible D gene (6 bases). Trimming took 0 bases from V and 1 from J, leaving 7 bases between them. Germline loops: CDR1 MNHEY, CDR2 SVGAGI. The CDR3 length is 15 residues.